This T cell receptor beta chain was retrieved from a study of T cell responses to AZD1222 COVID-19 vaccine. Trimming shortened V by 5 bases and J by 3 bases, and 8 bases separated the two germline ends. This CDR3 spans 13 amino acids. The germline V gene has CDR1 KGHDR and CDR2 SFDVKD. Measured with immunoSEQ multiplex PCR; TCRdb has only the in-frame clones, and not every one. This table has 150,000 or so clones, roughly nine tenths appearing once. As for this clone: Additional DNA sequences in this sample encode the identical CDR3.

The receptor comes from an adult who received the AZD1222 COVID-19 vaccine. This sequence joins TRBV24-1 and TRBJ2-3; weak D call: TRBD2 (6 bases). Sample: peripheral blood, taken 28 days after the second AZD1222 dose. Here the CDR3 reads CATSVGGTDTQYF. CDR3 nucleotides: TGTGCCACCAGTGTGGGGGGAACAGATACGCAGTATTTT.